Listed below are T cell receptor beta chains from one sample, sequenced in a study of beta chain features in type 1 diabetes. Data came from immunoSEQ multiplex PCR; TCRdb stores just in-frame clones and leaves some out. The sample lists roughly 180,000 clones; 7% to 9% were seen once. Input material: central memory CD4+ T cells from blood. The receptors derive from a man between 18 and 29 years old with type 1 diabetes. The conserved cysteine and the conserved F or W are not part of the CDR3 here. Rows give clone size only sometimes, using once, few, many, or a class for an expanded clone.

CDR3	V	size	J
ASSGTAIISSYEQY	TRBV18	.	TRBJ2-7
ASSSGGWDTEAF	TRBV28	.	TRBJ1-1
ASSLRDRGDTQY	TRBV5-4	many	TRBJ2-3
ASSQRQDTEAF	TRBV4-3	.	TRBJ1-1
ASSTRQAGDSPLH	TRBV25-1	few	TRBJ1-6
AWSELTGAEKLF	TRBV30	few	TRBJ1-4
ASTPTTGDGYT	TRBV5-1	.	TRBJ1-2
SVGGGSGLDRVQETQY	TRBV29-1	few	TRBJ2-5
ASSIVRFKEQF	TRBV19	few	TRBJ2-1
ASSSPGEETQY	TRBV11-2	.	TRBJ2-5
AITGTSGYEQY	TRBV10-3	few	TRBJ2-7
ASSLPRVEEQF	TRBV28	few	TRBJ2-1
ASSTNLAGVQETQY	TRBV5-4	.	TRBJ2-5
ASSLERAGGPHEQF	TRBV5-1	.	TRBJ2-1
ASSFWTGSVNTEAF	TRBV13	few	TRBJ1-1
ASSLAQGNEQF	TRBV7-7	.	TRBJ2-1
ASSPRGQGAPGYT	TRBV18	few	TRBJ1-2
ASSLGQSYGYT	TRBV7-2	.	TRBJ1-2
ASSSGAINEAF	TRBV28	few	TRBJ1-1
ASRAQPSKNIQY	TRBV6-1	few	TRBJ2-4
ASSEARLQETQY	TRBV2	few	TRBJ2-5
ASSVEGVGTEAF	TRBV5-1	few	TRBJ1-1
ASSQRDEQF	TRBV5-6	.	TRBJ2-1
ASRPTSNPGGFRTEAF	TRBV27	few	TRBJ1-1
ASSLRRDSYEQY	TRBV13	many	TRBJ2-7
ASSEGITGETQY	TRBV2	.	TRBJ2-5
ASSPDRAHYGYT	TRBV18	.	TRBJ1-2
ASSQSPLAGTHNEQF	TRBV23-1	.	TRBJ2-1
AWSLMGQLNTEAF	TRBV30	.	TRBJ1-1
ASSSTGSSYEQY	TRBV7-2	.	TRBJ2-7
ASRWNLGQPEKLF	TRBV28	many	TRBJ1-4
ASSFGLAGLSGYEQY	TRBV11-2	.	TRBJ2-7
ASSQRGSYGYT	TRBV23-1	few	TRBJ1-2
ASSPQAGGHSGANVLT	TRBV18	.	TRBJ2-6
ASRPGLAVYNEQF	TRBV19	few	TRBJ2-1
ASSAGLNTEAF	TRBV7-2	.	TRBJ1-1
ASNMPARVPYEQY	TRBV28	.	TRBJ2-7
ASSGTSGGQTQY	TRBV11-2	few	TRBJ2-5
ASSLVGQEGETQY	TRBV7-2	.	TRBJ2-5
ASRLGGASNQPQH	TRBV28	.	TRBJ1-5
ASTWPRGAKNIQY	TRBV6-4	many	TRBJ2-4
ASSHRQGVAGANVLT	TRBV28	few	TRBJ2-6
ASSVPGHANEKLF	TRBV6-1	few	TRBJ1-4
ASSDRNYGYT	TRBV2	many	TRBJ1-2
ASSPMGGLGNSPLH	TRBV5-1	.	TRBJ1-6
ASSPRLDTQY	TRBV7-2	few	TRBJ2-3
ASSIQGADYEQY	TRBV19	many	TRBJ2-7
ASSVGGRGGTEAF	TRBV9	.	TRBJ1-1
ASSREGSGRETQY	TRBV9	.	TRBJ2-5
ASNRASGLENSPLH	TRBV27	few	TRBJ1-6
ATSRGAGSTDTQY	TRBV15	few	TRBJ2-3
ASSFPRDTEAF	TRBV28	few	TRBJ1-1
ASSLAKREQF	TRBV7-9	few	TRBJ2-1
AWSRLSGVTDTQY	TRBV30	many	TRBJ2-3
ASSNSGQSHQPQH	TRBV28	.	TRBJ1-5
ATSRNGVRNTGELF	TRBV15	few	TRBJ2-2
ASSLEGKDYGYT	TRBV5-4	few	TRBJ1-2
ASRRQGENTIY	TRBV28	.	TRBJ1-3